This T cell receptor beta chain was documented in a study of cytomegalovirus exposure and HLA in healthy donors. This clone appeared once. Its antigen is not known. PCR involved 60 Vbeta and 13 Jbeta primers. Produced via immunoSEQ multiplex PCR; TCRdb's table is partial and in-frame only. The sample yields around 200,000 clones, more than 80% seen once. The germline V gene encodes CDR1 MNHEY and CDR2 SVGAGI. Trimming cost V 0 bases and J 3 bases; bases outside gene matches: 2. This CDR3 comprises 14 residues. Findings of the study overall: It was confirmed in vitro that a few of the CMV-associated chains were specific for CMV antigens. Reports indicated that the classifier achieved high specificity and sensitivity in diagnosing cytomegalovirus status. Despite most TCR sequences being rare, some public TCRs occurred in many donors.

The sequence derives from a boy between 10 and 17 years old in good health and CMV-seronegative. The sequencing input was PBMCs. J is TRBJ2-7 and V is TRBV6-5; 7 bases align to TRBD2. CDR3 sequence reads: CASSYSASGYEQYF. Here the CDR3 DNA reads TGTGCCAGCAGTTACTCGGCTAGCGGCTACGAGCAGTACTTC.